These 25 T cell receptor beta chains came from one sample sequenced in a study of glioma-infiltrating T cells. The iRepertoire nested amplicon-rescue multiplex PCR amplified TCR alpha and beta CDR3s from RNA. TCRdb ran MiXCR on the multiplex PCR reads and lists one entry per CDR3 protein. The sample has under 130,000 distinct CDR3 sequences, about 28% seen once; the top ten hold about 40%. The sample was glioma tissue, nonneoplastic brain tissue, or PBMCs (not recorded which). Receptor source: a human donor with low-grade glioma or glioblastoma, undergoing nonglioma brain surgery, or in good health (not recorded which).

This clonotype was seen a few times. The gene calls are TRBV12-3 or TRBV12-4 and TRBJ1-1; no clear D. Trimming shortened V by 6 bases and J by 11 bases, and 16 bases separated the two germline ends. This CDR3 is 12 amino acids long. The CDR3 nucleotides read TGTGCCAGCAGGCCCCTAACATGGCAGGCTTTCTTT. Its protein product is CASRPLTWQAFF.

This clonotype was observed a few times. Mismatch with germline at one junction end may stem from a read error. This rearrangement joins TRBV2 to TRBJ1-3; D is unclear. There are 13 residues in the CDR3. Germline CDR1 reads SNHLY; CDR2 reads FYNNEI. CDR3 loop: CASSVVEESTTYF. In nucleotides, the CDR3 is TGTGCCAGCAGTGTGGTTGAAGAGAGCACCACATATTTT.

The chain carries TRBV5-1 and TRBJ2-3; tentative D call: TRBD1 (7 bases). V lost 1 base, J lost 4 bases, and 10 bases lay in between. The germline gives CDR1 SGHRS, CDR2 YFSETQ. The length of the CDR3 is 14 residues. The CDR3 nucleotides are TGCGCCAGCAGCTTGACAGGGGAGGCAGATACGCAGTATTTT. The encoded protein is CASSLTGEADTQYF.

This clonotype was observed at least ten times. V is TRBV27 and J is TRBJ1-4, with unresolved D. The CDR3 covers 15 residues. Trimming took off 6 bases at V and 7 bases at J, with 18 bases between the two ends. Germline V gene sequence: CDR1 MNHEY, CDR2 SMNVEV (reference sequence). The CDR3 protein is CASSPYGEDSEKLFF. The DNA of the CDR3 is TGTGCCAGCAGCCCATACGGGGAGGATTCTGAAAAACTGTTTTTT.

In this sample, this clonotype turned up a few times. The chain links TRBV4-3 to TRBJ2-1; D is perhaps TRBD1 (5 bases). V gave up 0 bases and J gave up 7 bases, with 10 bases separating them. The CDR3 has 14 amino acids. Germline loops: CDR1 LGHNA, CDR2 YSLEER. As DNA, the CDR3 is TGCGCCAGCAGCCAAGAGGCAGGGATTAATGAGCAGTTCTTC. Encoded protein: CASSQEAGINEQFF.

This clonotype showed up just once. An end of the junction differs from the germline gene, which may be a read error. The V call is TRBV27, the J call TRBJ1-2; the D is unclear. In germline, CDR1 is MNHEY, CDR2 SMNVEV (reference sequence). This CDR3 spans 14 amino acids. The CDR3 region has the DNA TGTACCAGCAGTTTCGATGGGAGAGGAGCGGGCTACACCTTC. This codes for CTSSFDGRGAGYTF.

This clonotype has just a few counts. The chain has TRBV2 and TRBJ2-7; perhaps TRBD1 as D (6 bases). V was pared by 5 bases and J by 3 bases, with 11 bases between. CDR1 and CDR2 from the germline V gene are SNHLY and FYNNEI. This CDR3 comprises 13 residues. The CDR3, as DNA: TGTGCCAGCAGTCCACAGGGAATCTACGAGCAGTACTTC. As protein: CASSPQGIYEQYF.

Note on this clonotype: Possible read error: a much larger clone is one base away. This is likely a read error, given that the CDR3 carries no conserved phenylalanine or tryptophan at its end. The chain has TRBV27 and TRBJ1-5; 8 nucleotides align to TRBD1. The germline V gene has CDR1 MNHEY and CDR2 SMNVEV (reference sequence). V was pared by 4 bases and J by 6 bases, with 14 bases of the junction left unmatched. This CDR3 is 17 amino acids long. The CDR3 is CASSSYFGTGWGQPQHS. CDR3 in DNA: TGTGCCAGCAGTTCTTACTTCGGGACAGGCTGGGGTCAGCCCCAGCATTCT.

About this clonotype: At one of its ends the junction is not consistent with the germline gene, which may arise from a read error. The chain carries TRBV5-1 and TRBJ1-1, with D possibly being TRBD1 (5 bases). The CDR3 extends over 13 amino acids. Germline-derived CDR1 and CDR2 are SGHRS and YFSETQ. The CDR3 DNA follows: TGCGCCAGCAGCTTGGAGGGGAACACTGAAGCTCTCTTT. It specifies CASSLEGNTEALF.

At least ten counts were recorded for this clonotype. The CDR3 region has the DNA TGTGCCAGCAGCCAAGATCGTTCTAGCGGGGGAAACATTCAGTACTTC. It encodes CASSQDRSSGGNIQYF. The rearrangement links TRBV4-2 to TRBJ2-4, with 10 bases fitting TRBD2. The CDR3 is 16 residues long. Germline-derived CDR1 and CDR2 are LGHNA and YNFKEQ. V lost 0 bases to trimming and J lost 6 bases; unmatched junction nucleotides: 5.

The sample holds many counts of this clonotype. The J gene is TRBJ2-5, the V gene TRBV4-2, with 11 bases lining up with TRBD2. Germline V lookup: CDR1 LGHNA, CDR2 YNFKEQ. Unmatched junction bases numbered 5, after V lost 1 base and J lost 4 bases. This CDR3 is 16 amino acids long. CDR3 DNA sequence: TGTGCCAGCAGCCAAGTTAGCGGGGGGGCAGGAGAGACCCAGTACTTC. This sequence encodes CASSQVSGGAGETQYF.

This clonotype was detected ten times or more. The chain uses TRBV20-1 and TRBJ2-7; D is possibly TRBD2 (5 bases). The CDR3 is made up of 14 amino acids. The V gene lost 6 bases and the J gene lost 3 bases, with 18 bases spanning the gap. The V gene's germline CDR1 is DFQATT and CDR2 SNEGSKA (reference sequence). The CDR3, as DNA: TGCAGTGCCCCCCCTCGGGGTAATGACTACGAGCAGTACTTC. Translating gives CSAPPRGNDYEQYF.

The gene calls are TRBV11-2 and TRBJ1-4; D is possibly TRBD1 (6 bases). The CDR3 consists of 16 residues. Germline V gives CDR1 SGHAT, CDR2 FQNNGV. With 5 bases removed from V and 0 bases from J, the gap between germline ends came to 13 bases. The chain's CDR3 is CASSLQQGTTNEKLFF. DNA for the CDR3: TGTGCCAGCAGCCTTCAACAGGGAACAACTAATGAAAAACTGTTTTTT.

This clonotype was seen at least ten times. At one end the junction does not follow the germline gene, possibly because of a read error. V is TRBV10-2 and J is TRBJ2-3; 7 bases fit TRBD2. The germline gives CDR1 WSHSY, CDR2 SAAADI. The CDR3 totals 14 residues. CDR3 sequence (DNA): TGCGCCAGCAGTGAGTCCGGGGGGTTAGGCTCAAGAAACTTT. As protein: CASSESGGLGSRNF.

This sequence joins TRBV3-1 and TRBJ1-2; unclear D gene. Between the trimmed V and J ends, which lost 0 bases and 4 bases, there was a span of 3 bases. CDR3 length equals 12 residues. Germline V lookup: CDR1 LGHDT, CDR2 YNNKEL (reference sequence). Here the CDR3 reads CASSQEAYGYTF. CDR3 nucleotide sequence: TGTGCCAGCAGCCAAGAGGCCTATGGCTACACCTTC.

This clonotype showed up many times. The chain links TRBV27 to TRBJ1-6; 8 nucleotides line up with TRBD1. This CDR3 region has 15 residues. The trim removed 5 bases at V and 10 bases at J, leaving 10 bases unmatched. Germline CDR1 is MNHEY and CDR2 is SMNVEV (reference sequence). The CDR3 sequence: CASSARTGNRSPLHF. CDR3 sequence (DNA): TGTGCCAGCAGTGCCAGGACAGGGAATAGATCACCCCTCCACTTT.

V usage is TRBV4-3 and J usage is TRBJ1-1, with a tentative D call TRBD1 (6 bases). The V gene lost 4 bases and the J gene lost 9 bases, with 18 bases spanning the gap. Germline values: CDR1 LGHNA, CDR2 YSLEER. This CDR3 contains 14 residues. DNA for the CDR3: TGCGCCAGCAGCCTTACTAGCGGACAGCCAAAAGCTTTCTTT. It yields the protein CASSLTSGQPKAFF.

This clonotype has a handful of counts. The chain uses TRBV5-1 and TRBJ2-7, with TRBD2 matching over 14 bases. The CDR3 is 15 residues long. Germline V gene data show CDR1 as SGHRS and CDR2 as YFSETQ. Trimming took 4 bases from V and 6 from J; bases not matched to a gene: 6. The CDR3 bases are TGCGCCAGCAGCAGACTAGCGGGGGGGCCCGGCGAGCAGTACTTC. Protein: CASSRLAGGPGEQYF. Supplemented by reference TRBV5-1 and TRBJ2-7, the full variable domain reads KAGVTQTPRYLIKTRGQQVTLSCSPISGHRSVSWYQQTPGQGLQFLFEYFSETQRNKGNFPGRFSGRQFSNSRSEMNVSTLELGDSALYLCASSRLAGGPGEQYFGPGTRLTVT.

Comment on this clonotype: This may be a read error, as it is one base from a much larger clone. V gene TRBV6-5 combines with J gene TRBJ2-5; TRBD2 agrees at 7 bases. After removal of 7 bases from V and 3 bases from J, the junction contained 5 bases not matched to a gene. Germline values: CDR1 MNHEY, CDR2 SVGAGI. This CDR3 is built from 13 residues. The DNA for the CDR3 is TGTGCCAGCATCGGACTAGGGGAAGAGACCCAGTACTTC. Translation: CASIGLGEETQYF.

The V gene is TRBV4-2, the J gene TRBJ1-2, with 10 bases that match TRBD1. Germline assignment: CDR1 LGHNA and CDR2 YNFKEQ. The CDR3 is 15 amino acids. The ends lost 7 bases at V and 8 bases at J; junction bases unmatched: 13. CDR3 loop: CASNEPWDRGRGYTF. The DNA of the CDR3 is TGTGCCAGCAACGAGCCTTGGGACAGGGGAAGAGGCTACACCTTC.

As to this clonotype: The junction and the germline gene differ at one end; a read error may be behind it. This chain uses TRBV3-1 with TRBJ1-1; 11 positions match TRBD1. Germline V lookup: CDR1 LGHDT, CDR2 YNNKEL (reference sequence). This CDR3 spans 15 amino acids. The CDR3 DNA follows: TGTGCCAGCAGCCAGATGGGACAGGGGGGGACTGAAGCTTCCTTT. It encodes CASSQMGQGGTEASF.

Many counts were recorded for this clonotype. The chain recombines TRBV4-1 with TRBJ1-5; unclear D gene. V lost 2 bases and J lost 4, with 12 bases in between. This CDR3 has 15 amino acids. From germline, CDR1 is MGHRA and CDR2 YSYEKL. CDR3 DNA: TGCGCCAGCAGCCAAAACTACAGTCCTAATCAGCCCCAGCATTTT. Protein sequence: CASSQNYSPNQPQHF.

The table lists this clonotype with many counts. DNA of the CDR3: TGTGCCAGCAGCCCAGCGGGGGGTTTATCCGATGAGCAGTTCTTC. This codes for CASSPAGGLSDEQFF. The gene calls are TRBV28 and TRBJ2-1; TRBD2 aligns across 9 bases. The trim removed 6 bases at V and 8 bases at J, leaving 11 bases unmatched. Germline V gene data show CDR1 as MDHEN and CDR2 as SYDVKM. CDR3 length: 15 amino acids.

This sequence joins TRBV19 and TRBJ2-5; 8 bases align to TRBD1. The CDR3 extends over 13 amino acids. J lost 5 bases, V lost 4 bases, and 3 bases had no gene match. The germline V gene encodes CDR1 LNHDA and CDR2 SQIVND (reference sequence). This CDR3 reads CASSSTGGETQYF. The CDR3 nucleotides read TGTGCCAGTAGTAGCACAGGGGGGGAGACCCAGTACTTC.

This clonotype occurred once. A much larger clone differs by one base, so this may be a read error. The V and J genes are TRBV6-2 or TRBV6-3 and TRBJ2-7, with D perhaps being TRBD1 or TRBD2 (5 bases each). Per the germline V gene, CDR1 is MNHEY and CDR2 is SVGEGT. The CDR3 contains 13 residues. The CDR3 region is CASNFDRDYEKYF. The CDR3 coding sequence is TGTGCCAGCAATTTCGACAGAGACTACGAGAAGTACTTC.